Here is one T cell receptor (beta chain) with its context. Germline V gene data show CDR1 as SEHNR and CDR2 as FQNEAQ (reference sequence). Trimming cost V 6 bases and J 2 bases; bases outside gene matches: 4. The CDR3 is made up of 14 amino acids. This entry is derived from a study of technical replicates of blood from several donors. The repertoire was sequenced with immunoSEQ multiplex PCR; TCRdb's copy has only in-frame clones and lacks some. Here the sample spans roughly 85,000 clones, 94% being singletons. Sequences were obtained from T cells isolated from PBMCs. This clonotype was sampled from a human donor in good health. The chain carries TRBV7-9 and TRBJ2-5; 9 nucleotides agree with TRBD1. This chain's CDR3 is CASRVGTGQETQYF. CDR3 nucleotides: TGTGCCAGCAGGGTAGGGACAGGGCAAGAGACCCAGTACTTC.